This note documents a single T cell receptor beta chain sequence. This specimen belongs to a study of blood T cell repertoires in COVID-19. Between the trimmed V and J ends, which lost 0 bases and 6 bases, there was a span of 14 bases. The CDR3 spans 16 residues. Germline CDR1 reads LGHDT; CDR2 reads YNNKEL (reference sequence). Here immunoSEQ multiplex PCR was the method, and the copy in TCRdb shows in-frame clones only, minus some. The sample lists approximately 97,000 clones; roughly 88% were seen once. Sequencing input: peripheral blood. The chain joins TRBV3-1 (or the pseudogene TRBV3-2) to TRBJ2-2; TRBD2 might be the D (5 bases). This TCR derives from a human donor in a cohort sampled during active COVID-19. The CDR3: CASSQEKVGGSGELFF. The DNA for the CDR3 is TGTGCCAGCAGCCAAGAAAAGGTTGGAGGATCCGGGGAGCTGTTTTTT.